A single sample gave rise to the 25 T cell receptor beta chains below, sequenced in a study of graft-versus-host responses after intestinal transplantation. TCRdb's table, derived via immunoSEQ multiplex PCR, lists solely in-frame clones and lacks some. The sample shows under 8,000 clones, approximately 77% of them seen only once. Lymphocytes (intraepithelial and lamina propria) were released by processing the graft tissue. Sample: ileum tissue, taken about 230 days after intestinal transplant. The receptors shown here come from a human patient who received an intestinal transplant, so some T cells may come from the graft donor.

J is TRBJ2-7 and V is TRBV6-1; maybe TRBD2 (5 bases). CDR3 length: 15 amino acids. The germline V and J ends were trimmed by 7 bases and 2 bases, with 18 bases remaining between them. Germline CDR1 is MNHNS and CDR2 is SASEGT. CDR3 sequence: CASTLAGAQTYEQYF. CDR3 bases: TGTGCCAGCACGCTAGCCGGAGCCCAGACCTACGAGCAGTACTTC.

The gene calls are TRBV10-3 and TRBJ1-1, with TRBD1 identical over 8 bases. The trim removed 6 bases at V and 0 bases at J, leaving 15 bases unmatched. Germline V gene sequence: CDR1 ENHRY, CDR2 SYGVKD. CDR3 length equals 18 residues. Here the CDR3 reads CAISRLRRDRNLNTEAFF. The DNA for the CDR3 is TGTGCCATCAGCCGGCTGCGAAGGGACAGGAACTTGAACACTGAAGCTTTCTTT.

The V call is TRBV28, the J call TRBJ2-5, with 9 bases matching TRBD2. The last part of the DNA fits TRBJ2-7 better; the J call may be wrong. Germline values: CDR1 MDHEN, CDR2 SYDVKM. The CDR3 is made up of 16 amino acids. CDR3 sequence: CASSLLALAGINEQYF. DNA of the CDR3: TGTGCCAGCAGTTTATTAGCGCTAGCGGGGATCAACGAGCAGTACTTC.

This chain connects TRBV2 to TRBJ2-2; D unclear. Trimming took 8 bases from V and 6 from J, leaving 13 bases between them. The CDR3 consists of 13 residues. Germline-derived CDR1 and CDR2 are SNHLY and FYNNEI. The CDR3 DNA follows: TGTGCCAGCGGGCTTCTTCATGCCGGGGAGCTGTTTTTT. Protein product: CASGLLHAGELFF.

This clone has only a few counts. The V call is TRBV6-1, the J call TRBJ1-6; D gene uncertain. Per the germline V gene, CDR1 is MNHNS and CDR2 is SASEGT. The CDR3 is made up of 14 amino acids. Trimming left V 3 bases short and J 0 bases short, with 3 bases between. CDR3 protein: CASSDSSYNSPLHF. The DNA of the CDR3 is TGTGCCAGCAGTGACAGCTCCTATAATTCACCCCTCCACTTT.

The sample holds a few counts of this clone. V and J are TRBV6-1 and TRBJ1-3; D possibly corresponds to TRBD1 (5 bases). Germline V gene data show CDR1 as MNHNS and CDR2 as SASEGT. The CDR3 loop spans 12 amino acids. Trimming left V 1 base short and J 8 bases short, with 6 bases between. The CDR3 is CASSEVGDTIYF. In nucleotides, the CDR3 is TGTGCCAGCAGTGAAGTAGGGGACACCATATATTTT.

The chain joins TRBV6-1 to TRBJ2-1; the D gene is possibly TRBD1 (6 bases). This CDR3 spans 16 amino acids. Germline V CDR1 and CDR2: MNHNS, SASEGT. V shed 3 bases and J shed 1 base, with 13 bases lying between them. CDR3 region: CASSDPNRVSYNEQFF. The CDR3 region has the DNA TGTGCCAGCAGTGACCCCAACAGGGTTTCCTACAATGAGCAGTTCTTC.

The chain carries TRBV27 and TRBJ2-7; D gene uncertain. Germline V gene sequence: CDR1 MNHEY, CDR2 SMNVEV (reference sequence). V lost 0 bases and J 6 bases, leaving 9 bases between the germline ends. CDR3 length: 13 residues. CDR3: CASSLSMPGEQYF. The DNA for the CDR3 is TGTGCCAGCAGTTTATCGATGCCAGGCGAGCAGTACTTC.

This chain connects TRBV5-4 to TRBJ2-1; D is uncertain. The V gene's germline CDR1 is SGHNT and CDR2 YYREEE (reference sequence). Trimming cost V 2 bases and J 0 bases, with 18 bases left between them. This CDR3 has 18 residues. Here the CDR3 reads CASSFNSRARYSYNEQFF. The DNA of the CDR3 is TGTGCCAGCAGCTTTAACTCCCGAGCCCGTTACTCCTACAATGAGCAGTTCTTC.

The V and J genes are TRBV28 and TRBJ2-5; 8 nucleotides line up with TRBD1. Germline assignment: CDR1 MDHEN and CDR2 SYDVKM. After removal of 6 bases from V and 5 bases from J, the junction contained 11 bases not matched to a gene. The CDR3 covers 15 residues. The CDR3 nucleotides are TGTGCCAGCAGCCCAGGGGGCGCGTCAGGGGAGACCCAGTACTTC. Its protein is CASSPGGASGETQYF.

V usage is TRBV30 and J usage is TRBJ2-1; the match to TRBD1 covers 8 bases. Losses at the gene ends were 4 bases for V and 3 bases for J; bases not matched to a gene: 5. CDR1 GTSNPN and CDR2 SVGIG come from the germline V gene (reference sequence). This CDR3 contains 14 residues. The CDR3 nucleotides read TGTGCCTGGACCCGACAGGGGAACTACAATGAGCAGTTCTTC. Amino acids: CAWTRQGNYNEQFF.

The V gene is TRBV18, the J gene TRBJ1-5; no clear D. The CDR3 length is 13 residues. The V and J ends lost 3 bases and 2 bases respectively, with 5 bases between them. Per germline, CDR1 KGHSH and CDR2 LQKENI. The CDR3 DNA is TGTGCCAGCTCACCGGAGGGCAATCAGCCCCAGCATTTT. It translates to CASSPEGNQPQHF.

The chain couples TRBV2 to TRBJ2-3; a possible D gene is TRBD1 (6 bases). V was trimmed by 8 bases and J by 0 bases, leaving 24 bases between them. The CDR3 is made up of 18 amino acids. CDR1 is SNHLY, CDR2 FYNNEI, per germline. CDR3 sequence reads: CASGGQVQGDDSTDTQYF. Written as DNA, the CDR3 is TGTGCCAGCGGGGGACAAGTGCAAGGGGATGATAGCACAGATACGCAGTATTTT. The full variable domain, in which reference TRBV2 and TRBJ2-3 provide the parts outside the CDR3, is EPEVTQTPSHQVTQMGQEVILRCVPISNHLYFYWYRQILGQKVEFLVSFYNNEISEKSEIFDDQFSVERPDGSNFTLKIRSTKLEDSAMYFCASGGQVQGDDSTDTQYFGPGTRLTVL.

The CDR3: CASRRPGQSNTIYF. CDR3 DNA sequence: TGTGCCAGCAGGCGGCCGGGACAATCGAACACCATATATTTT. The chain combines TRBV7-9 with TRBJ1-3; perhaps TRBD1 as D (6 bases). The CDR3 contains 14 residues. V lost 6 bases and J lost 7, with 16 bases in between. CDR1 and CDR2 (germline): SEHNR, FQNEAQ (reference sequence).

This chain joins TRBV19 and TRBJ1-1, with TRBD1 matching over 9 bases. This CDR3 contains 14 residues. V lost 4 bases to trimming and J lost 4 bases; unmatched junction nucleotides: 4. Germline V gives CDR1 LNHDA, CDR2 SQIVND (reference sequence). Here the CDR3 reads CASSTTGGGTEAFF. DNA for the CDR3: TGTGCCAGTAGTACCACAGGGGGCGGCACTGAAGCTTTCTTT. The full variable domain, in which reference TRBV19 and TRBJ1-1 provide the parts outside the CDR3, is DGGITQSPKYLFRKEGQNVTLSCEQNLNHDAMYWYRQDPGQGLRLIYYSQIVNDFQKGDIAEGYSVSREKKESFPLTVTSAQKNPTAFYLCASSTTGGGTEAFFGQGTRLTVV.

The chain recombines TRBV6-4 with TRBJ2-5; no clear D gene. This CDR3 is 16 amino acids long. Germline values: CDR1 MRHNA, CDR2 SNTAGT. V was cut by 0 bases and J by 4 bases, with 15 bases left in between. CDR3 DNA sequence: TGTGCCAGCAGTGACTCGTTTTCTGGGCCCCGAGAGACCCAGTACTTC. It specifies CASSDSFSGPRETQYF.

The CDR3 DNA reads as TGTGCCAGCAGCGGGGACTTCAATGAGCAGTTCTTC. Its protein is CASSGDFNEQFF. This chain uses TRBV9 with TRBJ2-1, with D maybe TRBD2 (6 bases). Germline CDR1 SGDLS, CDR2 YYNGEE. V lost 3 bases, J lost 6 bases, and 7 bases lay in between. The CDR3 loop spans 12 amino acids.

The V call is TRBV4-2, the J call TRBJ2-1; 9 nucleotides match TRBD2. V lost 6 bases, J lost 3 bases, and 15 bases stayed unmatched. The CDR3 contains 18 residues. The V gene's germline CDR1 is LGHNA and CDR2 YNFKEQ. CDR3 protein: CASSHVGALAGYYNEQFF. The CDR3 DNA sequence: TGTGCCAGCAGTCACGTAGGAGCCCTAGCGGGGTACTACAATGAGCAGTTCTTC.

The chain couples TRBV5-1 to TRBJ2-7; a weak D match, TRBD1 (6 bases). This CDR3 spans 14 amino acids. Germline V lookup: CDR1 SGHRS, CDR2 YFSETQ. The V gene lost 0 bases and the J gene lost 1 base, with 8 bases spanning the gap. CDR3 coding DNA: TGCGCCAGCAGCTTGGCAACAGGGTCCTACGAGCAGTACTTC. Translated: CASSLATGSYEQYF.

J is TRBJ2-7 and V is TRBV6-5; a weak D match, TRBD1 (5 bases). The CDR3 loop spans 13 amino acids. Germline values: CDR1 MNHEY, CDR2 SVGAGI. Trimming cost V 8 bases and J 2 bases, with 13 bases left between them. The CDR3 sequence: CASGARVPYEQYF. The CDR3 region has the DNA TGTGCCAGCGGGGCAAGGGTTCCCTACGAGCAGTACTTC.

CDR3 region: CASSQGPMNTEAFF. As DNA, the CDR3 is TGCGCCAGCAGCCAGGGGCCGATGAACACTGAAGCTTTCTTT. The chain has TRBV5-1 and TRBJ1-1, with a possible D match to TRBD1 (6 bases). The CDR3 length is 14 residues. V was cut by 4 bases and J by 0 bases, with 10 bases left in between. Germline CDR1 and CDR2: SGHRS and YFSETQ.

The chain's CDR3 is CASSLKALALTTQYNEQFF. The DNA for the CDR3 is TGTGCCAGCAGTTTAAAAGCCCTAGCTCTTACCACCCAATACAATGAGCAGTTCTTC. The J gene is TRBJ2-1, the V gene TRBV27; D possibly corresponds to TRBD2 (5 bases). The CDR3 loop spans 19 amino acids. The V gene lost 2 bases and the J gene lost 4 bases, with 24 bases spanning the gap. Germline assignment: CDR1 MNHEY and CDR2 SMNVEV (reference sequence).

This chain joins TRBV19 and TRBJ1-4; D gene ambiguous. Looked up from germline, CDR1 is LNHDA and CDR2 is SQIVND (reference sequence). The germline V and J ends were trimmed by 4 bases and 0 bases, with 12 bases remaining between them. The CDR3 sequence is 16 residues long. The CDR3 DNA follows: TGTGCCAGTAGTACAGCCCCCGGAGCAACTAATGAAAAACTGTTTTTT. As protein: CASSTAPGATNEKLFF.

This clone was seen a single time. This sequence joins TRBV15 and TRBJ2-1; TRBD1 agrees at 8 bases. V lost 1 base to trimming and J lost 7 bases; unmatched junction nucleotides: 6. This CDR3 spans 15 amino acids. Germline values: CDR1 LNHNV, CDR2 YYDKDF (reference sequence). In DNA, the CDR3 is TGTGCCACCAGCAGAGGGAACAGGGGGTCGAATGAGCAGTTCTTC. This sequence encodes CATSRGNRGSNEQFF.

J is TRBJ2-5 and V is TRBV20-1, with D uncertain. The germline V gene encodes CDR1 DFQATT and CDR2 SNEGSKA (reference sequence). The V gene lost 4 bases and the J gene lost 4 bases, with 4 bases spanning the gap. The CDR3 totals 10 residues. CDR3 DNA sequence: TGCAGTGCTAACGGAGAGACCCAGTACTTC. Translating gives CSANGETQYF.